The 13 T cell receptor beta chains given below trace back to one sample, sequenced in a study of molecular identifiers for immune sequencing clone quantification. Each CDR3 protein gets one entry after TCRdb re-called the PCR reads with MiXCR. The repertoire includes hundreds of thousands of distinct CDR3 sequences, over 20% of them detected once, and approximately 0.84% sits in the top ten. The sequencing sample was made of naive CD8+ T cells from blood, with Jurkat cell RNA spiked in. Subset described: FACS-sorted CD8+CD4-CCR7+CD45RA+ naive T cells. All receptors derive from a human donor in good health. Some libraries in this study had Jurkat cell RNA spiked in.

This clonotype was recorded at least ten times. The chain combines TRBV6-2 or TRBV6-3 with TRBJ2-5; D possibly uses TRBD1 or TRBD2 (6 bases each). Trimming pared 7 bases from V and 4 bases from J, leaving 13 bases between. Germline loops: CDR1 MNHEY, CDR2 SVGEGT. CDR3 size: 13 residues. The CDR3 loop is CASTFGGRETQYF. The CDR3 DNA sequence: TGTGCCAGCACCTTCGGGGGCCGAGAGACCCAGTACTTC.

This clonotype occurred many times. V is TRBV20-1 and J is TRBJ2-7; D possibly corresponds to TRBD2 (5 bases). Germline V gives CDR1 DFQATT, CDR2 SNEGSKA (reference sequence). The CDR3 runs to 13 residues. The V end lost 4 bases, the J end lost 2 bases, and 12 bases lay between the germline ends. The CDR3 is CSAITGITYEQYF. CDR3 coding DNA: TGCAGTGCTATAACCGGGATAACCTACGAGCAGTACTTC.

A note on this clonotype: A read error may explain this, as a much larger clone is one base away. Since the CDR3 does not end with the conserved phenylalanine or tryptophan, this likely comes from a read error. The DNA of the CDR3 is TGCGCCAGCAGCCAAGATGGGACAGGGTCGGGAGAGCAGTACTCC. This encodes CASSQDGTGSGEQYS. V usage is TRBV4-3 and J usage is TRBJ2-7; 9 bases are shared with TRBD1. The CDR3 consists of 15 residues. The germline V gene has CDR1 LGHNA and CDR2 YSLEER. V shed 0 bases, J shed 7 bases, and the junction held 7 bases outside the gene matches.

This clonotype has a count of ten or more. The rearrangement joins TRBV7-2 to TRBJ2-7; 9 nucleotides match TRBD2. V dropped 6 bases and J dropped 2; count of bases not matched to a gene: 5. Per the germline V gene, CDR1 is SGHTA and CDR2 is FQGNSA. CDR3 length: 14 amino acids. Here the CDR3 reads CASSFSGGTYEQYF. CDR3 nucleotide sequence: TGTGCCAGCAGTTTTAGCGGGGGAACCTACGAGCAGTACTTC.

This clonotype was seen many times. The V call is TRBV2, the J call TRBJ1-5, with unresolved D. The CDR3 has 18 residues. V lost 5 bases, J lost 0 bases, and 20 bases lay in between. From germline, CDR1 is SNHLY and CDR2 FYNNEI. CDR3 amino acids: CASSTTLLGTDSNQPQHF. The CDR3 nucleotides read TGTGCCAGCAGTACCACCTTGTTGGGCACTGATAGCAATCAGCCCCAGCATTTT.

A word on this clonotype: Mismatch with germline at one junction end may stem from a read error. The chain carries TRBV6-6 and TRBJ1-5, with no clear D. Germline CDR1 reads MNHNY; CDR2 reads SVGAGI (reference sequence). The CDR3 is made up of 13 amino acids. The chain's CDR3 is CASRVYSNLPQHF. CDR3 in DNA: TGTGCCAGCAGGGTCTATAGCAATCTGCCCCAGCATTTT.

This clonotype was seen at least ten times. The chain employs TRBV5-1 and TRBJ1-1, with 9 bases aligning to TRBD1. The CDR3 runs 17 residues. J lost 1 base, V lost 4 bases, and 11 bases had no gene match. Germline CDR1 SGHRS, CDR2 YFSETQ. CDR3 in amino acids: CASSQRIDRGENTEAFF. Written as DNA, the CDR3 is TGCGCCAGCAGCCAGAGAATTGACAGGGGGGAGAACACTGAAGCTTTCTTT. Variable domain in full (rest from reference TRBV5-1 and TRBJ1-1): KAGVTQTPRYLIKTRGQQVTLSCSPISGHRSVSWYQQTPGQGLQFLFEYFSETQRNKGNFPGRFSGRQFSNSRSEMNVSTLELGDSALYLCASSQRIDRGENTEAFFGQGTRLTVV.

This chain connects TRBV12-3 or TRBV12-4 to TRBJ2-2; D is possibly TRBD2 (7 bases). The germline V and J ends were trimmed by 2 bases and 7 bases, with 14 bases remaining between them. The CDR3 has 15 residues. The CDR3 DNA reads TGTGCCAGCAGTTTAACCGGGGGGCCGATCGGGGAGCTGTTTTTT. This codes for CASSLTGGPIGELFF.

The table lists this clonotype with a few counts. The chain joins TRBV20-1 to TRBJ2-5; D may match TRBD1 or TRBD2 (5 bases each). The germline gives CDR1 DFQATT, CDR2 SNEGSKA (reference sequence). This CDR3 is built from 15 residues. V lost 2 bases and J lost 5, with 18 bases in between. As DNA, the CDR3 is TGCAGTGCTAGACTTGGGACGGCGCCACTGGAGACCCAGTACTTC. This encodes CSARLGTAPLETQYF.

This clonotype was found a few times. The chain recombines TRBV7-2 with TRBJ2-3; D call uncertain. The closer fit of TRBJ1-5 to the DNA end suggests the J call may be wrong. Germline CDR1 reads SGHTA; CDR2 reads FQGNSA. The length of the CDR3 is 18 residues. In DNA, the CDR3 is TGTGCCAGCAGCTCGCAGATATATAGCGCGAGTTACACAGATACGCAGCATTTT. It specifies CASSSQIYSASYTDTQHF.

With regard to this clonotype: This may be a read error, as it is one base from a much larger clone. J is TRBJ1-5 and V is TRBV7-9; perhaps TRBD1 as D (5 bases). CDR3 length: 17 amino acids. The germline V and J ends were trimmed by 4 bases and 1 base, with 17 bases remaining between them. Germline V gene data show CDR1 as SEHNR and CDR2 as FQNEAQ (reference sequence). The CDR3 coding sequence is TGTGCCAGCAGCTCGGTAAGGGGTGGGGGGAGCAATCAGCCCCAGCATTTT. It yields the protein CASSSVRGGGSNQPQHF.

This clonotype was detected many times. This chain uses TRBV19 with TRBJ2-2; 8 positions match TRBD1. J lost 6 bases, V lost 9 bases, and 3 bases had no gene match. CDR1 is LNHDA, CDR2 SQIVND, per germline (reference sequence). There are 12 residues in the CDR3. DNA for the CDR3: TGTGCCAGCAGGACAGGGCCCGGGGAGCTGTTTTTT. Translating gives CASRTGPGELFF.

In this sample, this clonotype turned up many times. The gene calls are TRBV20-1 and TRBJ1-1, with TRBD1 matching 7 bases. Germline loops: CDR1 DFQATT, CDR2 SNEGSKA (reference sequence). Trimming cost V 0 bases and J 3 bases; bases outside gene matches: 7. This CDR3 has 15 amino acids. CDR3 nucleotides: TGCAGTGCTAGAGATCAGACAGGGACATACACTGAAGCTTTCTTT. Protein sequence: CSARDQTGTYTEAFF.